This is a list of T cell receptor beta chains from one sample in a study of blood T cell repertoires in COVID-19. Measured with immunoSEQ multiplex PCR; TCRdb has only the in-frame clones, and not every one. The sample has about 190,000 clones, around 87% seen once. Input material: peripheral blood. These receptors all stem from a man between 50 and 59 years old with acute or convalescent COVID-19. Each CDR3 is given without its conserved first and last residue.

v_gene: TRBV7-2
j_gene: TRBJ2-1
CDR3aa: ASSSHGTGIFNEQF

v_gene: TRBV29-1
j_gene: TRBJ2-3
CDR3aa: SVEFTGTLGNTQY

v_gene: TRBV4-2
j_gene: TRBJ2-7
CDR3aa: ASSQRLAGVGSYEQY

v_gene: TRBV9
j_gene: TRBJ2-3
CDR3aa: ASSPGTSGKSDTQY

v_gene: TRBV9
j_gene: TRBJ2-2
CDR3aa: ASSVHFTGELF

v_gene: TRBV7-3
j_gene: TRBJ2-5
CDR3aa: ASSFSGRETQY

v_gene: TRBV28
j_gene: TRBJ2-5
CDR3aa: ASSQNMPETQY

v_gene: TRBV7-9
j_gene: TRBJ1-4
CDR3aa: ASSPQGDEKLF

v_gene: TRBV4-1
j_gene: TRBJ2-1
CDR3aa: ASSQAGGSSYNEQF

v_gene: TRBV2
j_gene: TRBJ1-1
CDR3aa: ATSTGNTEAF

v_gene: TRBV5-1
j_gene: TRBJ2-5
CDR3aa: ASSGGEGETQY

v_gene: TRBV18
j_gene: TRBJ2-1
CDR3aa: ASSPLGDRGYSEQF

v_gene: TRBV12-3/TRBV12-4
j_gene: TRBJ1-5
CDR3aa: ARRRGDQPQH

v_gene: TRBV7-2
j_gene: TRBJ1-2
CDR3aa: ASSLLRANYGYT

v_gene: TRBV5-1
j_gene: TRBJ1-5
CDR3aa: ASSPNGQGALQPQH

v_gene: TRBV18
j_gene: TRBJ2-3
CDR3aa: ASSPEDTQY

v_gene: TRBV25-1
j_gene: TRBJ2-1
CDR3aa: ASSAPRGSAYNEQF

v_gene: TRBV4-1
j_gene: TRBJ2-3
CDR3aa: ASSQRTSTGTDTQY

v_gene: TRBV29-1
j_gene: TRBJ2-1
CDR3aa: SVEVGLAGATFYNEQF

v_gene: TRBV19
j_gene: TRBJ1-5
CDR3aa: ASSPYTGYQPQH

v_gene: TRBV18
j_gene: TRBJ1-4
CDR3aa: ASSPQTGPNEKLF

v_gene: TRBV6-5
j_gene: TRBJ2-2
CDR3aa: ASRGQVVVGELF

v_gene: TRBV18
j_gene: TRBJ2-7
CDR3aa: ASNTGAYEQY

v_gene: TRBV3-1/TRBV3-2
j_gene: TRBJ1-4
CDR3aa: ASSQLPGTGFEKLF

v_gene: TRBV19
j_gene: TRBJ1-1
CDR3aa: ASSTRTGGGTEAF

v_gene: TRBV27
j_gene: TRBJ2-5
CDR3aa: ASSYDRGKTQY

v_gene: TRBV29-1
j_gene: TRBJ2-1
CDR3aa: SVPTGLSSYNEQF

v_gene: TRBV3-1/TRBV3-2
j_gene: TRBJ2-2
CDR3aa: ASSQEGPWTGELF

v_gene: TRBV15
j_gene: TRBJ1-5
CDR3aa: ATKDGTGGYSNQPQH

v_gene: TRBV2
j_gene: TRBJ1-1
CDR3aa: ASSEALPGSEAF

v_gene: TRBV28
j_gene: TRBJ1-2
CDR3aa: ASSLGQINYGYT

v_gene: TRBV27
j_gene: TRBJ1-3
CDR3aa: ASRDIAGNPGNTIY

v_gene: TRBV4-3
j_gene: TRBJ1-3
CDR3aa: ASSQDYQASGNTIY

v_gene: TRBV9
j_gene: TRBJ1-6
CDR3aa: ASSVEDRDNSPLH

v_gene: TRBV6-5
j_gene: TRBJ1-1
CDR3aa: ASQASSNTEAF

v_gene: TRBV7-9
j_gene: TRBJ1-4
CDR3aa: ASSPGYPLNEKLF

v_gene: TRBV6-5
j_gene: TRBJ1-4
CDR3aa: ASRGDATNEKLF

v_gene: TRBV27
j_gene: TRBJ1-2
CDR3aa: ASSTDRPYYGYT

v_gene: TRBV10-1
j_gene: TRBJ1-1
CDR3aa: ASSSGDTEAF

v_gene: TRBV4-1
j_gene: TRBJ1-5
CDR3aa: ASSPTGSNQPQH

v_gene: TRBV6-1
j_gene: TRBJ1-5
CDR3aa: ASSEALLGQGRDQPQH

v_gene: TRBV7-9
j_gene: TRBJ2-1
CDR3aa: ASSLGADNEQF

v_gene: TRBV28
j_gene: TRBJ2-2
CDR3aa: ASSSWTGGSVNTGELF

v_gene: TRBV7-6
j_gene: TRBJ2-2
CDR3aa: ASSSLRRLAGFTGELF

v_gene: TRBV7-8
j_gene: TRBJ2-1
CDR3aa: ASSLGPHRQGETNNEQF

v_gene: TRBV7-2
j_gene: TRBJ2-1
CDR3aa: ASSSSRTSYNEQF

v_gene: TRBV4-1
j_gene: TRBJ1-6
CDR3aa: ASSARGSYNSPLH

v_gene: TRBV10-1
j_gene: TRBJ2-3
CDR3aa: ASSESLAGGADTQY

v_gene: TRBV27
j_gene: TRBJ2-2
CDR3aa: ASSPWTGDGGGELF

v_gene: TRBV7-6
j_gene: TRBJ2-2
CDR3aa: ASSLGRAGATGELF

v_gene: TRBV18
j_gene: TRBJ2-3
CDR3aa: ASSPTATTDTQY

v_gene: TRBV5-4
j_gene: TRBJ1-1
CDR3aa: ASGRLTTAQRSINTEAF

v_gene: TRBV24-1
j_gene: TRBJ2-2
CDR3aa: ATSDKGLAGVYTGELF

v_gene: TRBV7-2
j_gene: TRBJ2-3
CDR3aa: ASSSYTDTQY

v_gene: TRBV6-2/TRBV6-3
j_gene: TRBJ1-2
CDR3aa: ASSRTGGFGYT

v_gene: TRBV7-3
j_gene: TRBJ2-3
CDR3aa: ASSSPGLAGEDTQY

v_gene: TRBV7-2
j_gene: TRBJ2-3
CDR3aa: ASSFQVATDTQY

v_gene: TRBV7-8
j_gene: TRBJ1-2
CDR3aa: ASRQDRAGGYT